The table lists the clone carrying this TCR beta chain with many counts. The CDR3 totals 12 residues. Losses at the gene ends were 8 bases for V and 5 bases for J; bases not matched to a gene: 3. In germline, CDR1 is MNHEY, CDR2 SVGEGT. The sample originates from a study of T cells in Graves' hyperthyroidism and ophthalmopathy. Amplified regions were TCR beta CDR3 sequences from RNA transcripts. The HTBI set primed first-round TCR CDR3 RT-PCR. TCRdb redid the calling of the multiplex PCR reads with MiXCR, one entry per CDR3 protein. Counted here are hundreds of thousands of distinct CDR3 sequences, 15% to 18% occurring once; the ten biggest clones make up 7.5% to 9%.

Sequences were obtained from blood. This TCR derives from a woman under 30 with Graves' hyperthyroidism. V and J are TRBV6-2 or TRBV6-3 and TRBJ2-1; the match to TRBD2 covers 7 bases. This CDR3 reads CASASGDNEQFF. In nucleotides, the CDR3 is TGTGCCAGCGCTAGCGGTGACAATGAGCAGTTCTTC.